The 18 T cell receptor beta chains in this list originate from one sample, sequenced in a study of shared clonotypes between healthy human individuals. Positively selected for CCR7, the CD45RO-negative cells used as naive CD8 cells excluded terminally differentiated effector memory CD45RA+ cells. Sequenced by immunoSEQ multiplex PCR; TCRdb stores in-frame clones only, minus some. The table includes 2 million to 2.5 million clones, around 96% detected once. Sequencing input: naive CD8+ T cells sorted from blood. All receptors come from a man aged 18-30 years in good health.

The chain employs TRBV12-5 and TRBJ1-1; D is unclear. V was pared by 4 bases and J by 1 base, with 7 bases between. Germline V CDR1 and CDR2: LGHNT, FRNRAP. CDR3 size: 13 residues. DNA for the CDR3: TGTGCTAGTGGTTGGGAGGGGAACACTGAAGCTTTCTTT. Translation gives CASGWEGNTEAFF.

The V call is TRBV2, the J call TRBJ2-1; possibly TRBD2 for D (7 bases). The CDR3 is 16 amino acids. V lost 5 bases, J lost 1 base, and 15 bases lay in between. Germline CDR1 SNHLY, CDR2 FYNNEI. This CDR3 is CASSRSGGLSYNEQFF. The DNA of the CDR3 is TGTGCCAGCAGTAGGTCGGGGGGCTTGTCCTACAATGAGCAGTTCTTC. The whole variable domain, filled in from reference TRBV2 and TRBJ2-1, reads EPEVTQTPSHQVTQMGQEVILRCVPISNHLYFYWYRQILGQKVEFLVSFYNNEISEKSEIFDDQFSVERPDGSNFTLKIRSTKLEDSAMYFCASSRSGGLSYNEQFFGPGTRLTVL.

This clone came up once. The rearrangement uses TRBV7-9 and TRBJ2-7; D is possibly TRBD1 (6 bases). Trimming removed 3 bases from V and 0 bases from J, with 15 bases in between. Germline CDR1 is SEHNR and CDR2 is FQNEAQ (reference sequence). CDR3 size: 16 residues. As DNA, the CDR3 is TGTGCCAGCAGCTTCGACCTCGACAGGCGCTCCTACGAGCAGTACTTC. This encodes CASSFDLDRRSYEQYF.

V usage is TRBV5-6 and J usage is TRBJ1-6; the D is unclear. In germline, CDR1 is SGHDT, CDR2 YYEEEE. The CDR3 spans 11 residues. Trimming left V 3 bases short and J 9 bases short, with 4 bases between. This CDR3 reads CASSSPSPLHF. In DNA form, the CDR3 reads TGTGCCAGCAGCTCGCCTTCACCCCTCCACTTT.

This clone was seen just once. J is TRBJ2-7 and V is TRBV2, with TRBD2 matching over 7 bases. Trimming took 2 bases from V and 5 from J; bases not matched to a gene: 9. The CDR3 loop spans 15 amino acids. From germline, CDR1 is SNHLY and CDR2 FYNNEI. The CDR3 nucleotides read TGTGCCAGCAGTGAAAGATTGCGGGAGTCCCACGAGCAGTACTTC. It translates to CASSERLRESHEQYF. The full variable domain, in which reference TRBV2 and TRBJ2-7 provide the parts outside the CDR3, is EPEVTQTPSHQVTQMGQEVILRCVPISNHLYFYWYRQILGQKVEFLVSFYNNEISEKSEIFDDQFSVERPDGSNFTLKIRSTKLEDSAMYFCASSERLRESHEQYFGPGTRLTVT.

The V call is TRBV30, the J call TRBJ1-2; D ambiguous. CDR1 GTSNPN and CDR2 SVGIG come from the germline V gene (reference sequence). The CDR3 loop spans 12 amino acids. Trimming cost V 5 bases and J 4 bases, with 11 bases left between them. CDR3 sequence: CAWASGTYGYTF. In DNA, the CDR3 is TGTGCCTGGGCGTCGGGTACCTATGGCTACACCTTC.

In this sample, this clone turned up once. The chain joins TRBV6-5 to TRBJ1-1, with 8 positions matching TRBD1. V shed 3 bases, J shed 4 bases, and the junction held 10 bases outside the gene matches. In germline, CDR1 is MNHEY, CDR2 SVGAGI. This CDR3 is built from 16 residues. This CDR3 reads CASSYFFGQGGTEAFF. The CDR3 DNA reads TGTGCCAGCAGTTATTTTTTTGGACAGGGCGGCACTGAAGCTTTCTTT.

The chain employs TRBV27 and TRBJ2-3; TRBD2 matches at 8 bases. The CDR3 consists of 17 residues. Germline CDR1 is MNHEY and CDR2 is SMNVEV (reference sequence). The trim removed 5 bases at V and 0 bases at J, leaving 10 bases unmatched. The CDR3 is CASSQIAGGASTDTQYF. CDR3 nucleotide sequence: TGTGCCAGCAGTCAAATTGCGGGGGGCGCTAGCACAGATACGCAGTATTTT.

This clone showed up just once. The chain recombines TRBV19 with TRBJ2-2, with 9 bases fitting TRBD2. The CDR3 is made up of 17 amino acids. CDR1 is LNHDA, CDR2 SQIVND, per germline (reference sequence). After removal of 10 bases from V and 1 base from J, the junction contained 13 bases not matched to a gene. The chain's CDR3 is CATNPLAGTLNTGELFF. The CDR3 nucleotides read TGTGCCACCAATCCCCTAGCGGGAACTCTGAACACCGGGGAGCTGTTTTTT.

This chain uses TRBV2 with TRBJ2-7; 7 bases align to TRBD1. Germline trimming cut 3 bases from V and 3 bases from J; bases unmatched to any gene: 8. Germline V gene data show CDR1 as SNHLY and CDR2 as FYNNEI. This CDR3 contains 15 residues. CDR3 amino acids: CASSERTGAYYEQYF. The CDR3 coding sequence is TGTGCCAGCAGTGAGAGAACAGGGGCTTACTACGAGCAGTACTTC.

The rearrangement joins TRBV27 to TRBJ1-5, with a possible D match to TRBD1 (5 bases). CDR3 size: 16 residues. Germline CDR1 and CDR2: MNHEY and SMNVEV (reference sequence). Deletions cut 2 bases from V and 5 bases from J, with 16 bases between. CDR3 in amino acids: CASSLIGVRGDQPQHF. As DNA, the CDR3 is TGTGCCAGCAGTTTAATTGGAGTTAGAGGGGATCAGCCCCAGCATTTT.

This clone came up once. The chain joins TRBV30 to TRBJ2-3; D not resolved. The germline V and J ends were trimmed by 0 bases and 0 bases, with 13 bases remaining between them. CDR3 size: 16 residues. CDR1 GTSNPN and CDR2 SVGIG come from the germline V gene (reference sequence). The CDR3 nucleotides read TGTGCCTGGAGTGTCGATGCACCGTCTAGCACAGATACGCAGTATTTT. The encoded protein is CAWSVDAPSSTDTQYF.

The gene calls are TRBV29-1 and TRBJ2-5; possibly TRBD1 for D (6 bases). CDR1 is SQVTM and CDR2 is ANQGSEA in the germline V gene. The V end was cut by 7 bases, the J end by 0 bases, with 12 bases between. This CDR3 comprises 13 residues. DNA of the CDR3: TGCAGCGGGCTAACAGGGTACCAAGAGACCCAGTACTTC. Translated: CSGLTGYQETQYF.

The chain couples TRBV28 to TRBJ1-1; D gene uncertain. V gave up 3 bases and J gave up 0 bases, with 8 bases separating them. Per the germline V gene, CDR1 is MDHEN and CDR2 is SYDVKM. This CDR3 region has 14 residues. The CDR3 DNA is TGTGCCAGCAGTTTGGCGTATATGAACACTGAAGCTTTCTTT. This encodes CASSLAYMNTEAFF.

CDR3 in amino acids: CASSTLGVDEQFF. CDR3 nucleotide sequence: TGTGCCAGCAGTACTCTAGGGGTCGATGAGCAGTTCTTC. V and J are TRBV6-5 and TRBJ2-1, with D perhaps matching TRBD1 (5 bases). V was cut by 5 bases and J by 8 bases, with 13 bases left in between. CDR1 is MNHEY, CDR2 SVGAGI, per germline. The CDR3 loop spans 13 amino acids.

The gene calls are TRBV18 and TRBJ1-1, with a weak D call TRBD1 (6 bases). This CDR3 spans 15 amino acids. V shed 2 bases and J shed 5 bases, with 15 bases lying between them. The germline gives CDR1 KGHSH, CDR2 LQKENI. The CDR3 coding sequence is TGTGCCAGCTCACCAGTAGGGGGGCCGGGGACTGAAGCTTTCTTT. This codes for CASSPVGGPGTEAFF.

V is TRBV12-5 and J is TRBJ2-7, with 10 bases aligning to TRBD2. Germline V gives CDR1 LGHNT, CDR2 FRNRAP. CDR3 length: 17 residues. The J segment lost 4 bases and the V segment lost 3 bases, leaving 12 bases of the junction unmatched. The CDR3 sequence is CASGFGLAGVKGYEQYF. DNA for the CDR3: TGTGCTAGTGGTTTTGGGCTAGCGGGAGTGAAAGGGTACGAGCAGTACTTC.

The gene calls are TRBV9 and TRBJ1-1, with a tentative D call TRBD1 (5 bases). Germline CDR1 is SGDLS and CDR2 is YYNGEE. This CDR3 spans 17 amino acids. V was trimmed by 0 bases and J by 0 bases, leaving 15 bases between them. The CDR3 loop reads CASSVEGGEGLNTEAFF. As DNA, the CDR3 is TGTGCCAGCAGCGTAGAAGGAGGGGAGGGATTGAACACTGAAGCTTTCTTT.